This entry lists 17 T cell receptor beta chains sequenced from one sample in a study of identifying expanded T cells in peripheral blood. Repertoires were generated with immunoSEQ multiplex PCR, while TCRdb's copy carries only in-frame clones and drops some. The table shows 85,000 to 120,000 clones, with roughly 88% occurring only once. Sample: blood. Receptors originate from a person aged 18 to 69 in good health.

This chain connects TRBV2 to TRBJ2-5, with unresolved D. The V and J ends lost 4 bases and 1 base respectively, with 16 bases between them. CDR1 SNHLY and CDR2 FYNNEI come from the germline V gene. The CDR3 consists of 16 residues. CDR3 amino acids: CASSARTMAFQETQYF. The DNA of the CDR3 is TGTGCCAGCAGTGCCCGCACGATGGCCTTCCAAGAGACCCAGTACTTC.

The V call is TRBV11-2, the J call TRBJ1-5, with unresolved D. This CDR3 has 16 amino acids. V dropped 3 bases and J dropped 2 bases, with 14 bases sitting between them. Germline V lookup: CDR1 SGHAT, CDR2 FQNNGV. For the CDR3, the DNA is TGTGCCAGCAGCTTTGCGGGAGGGTCCCGCAATCAGCCCCAGCATTTT. Protein sequence: CASSFAGGSRNQPQHF.

The J gene is TRBJ1-6, the V gene TRBV5-8; D call uncertain. V lost 1 base and J 6 bases, leaving 11 bases between the germline ends. This CDR3 spans 15 amino acids. Germline lookup yields CDR1 SGHTS and CDR2 YDEGEE. The CDR3 DNA reads TGTGCCAGCAGCTTGTATGTGGACTTTAATTCACCCCTCCACTTT. Encoded protein: CASSLYVDFNSPLHF.

The chain is built from TRBV5-1 and TRBJ1-1; D possibly corresponds to TRBD1 (5 bases). The germline V and J ends were trimmed by 4 bases and 10 bases, with 14 bases remaining between them. The CDR3 has 12 amino acids. Per the germline V gene, CDR1 is SGHRS and CDR2 is YFSETQ. CDR3 loop: CASSGDGKGAFF. DNA of the CDR3: TGCGCCAGCAGCGGGGACGGAAAAGGAGCTTTCTTT.

This chain joins TRBV18 and TRBJ2-1; D perhaps matches TRBD2 (6 bases). CDR3 length: 14 residues. Germline V gives CDR1 KGHSH, CDR2 LQKENI. Trimming left V 2 bases short and J 8 bases short, with 13 bases between. Written as DNA, the CDR3 is TGTGCCAGCTCACCATACGGCAGGGAGGATGAGCAGTTCTTC. It yields the protein CASSPYGREDEQFF. Together with reference TRBV18 and TRBJ2-1, the CDR3 gives the full variable domain: NAGVMQNPRHLVRRRGQEARLRCSPMKGHSHVYWYRQLPEEGLKFMVYLQKENIIDESGMPKERFSAEFPKEGPSILRIQQVVRGDSAAYFCASSPYGREDEQFFGPGTRLTVL.

This rearrangement joins TRBV4-2 to TRBJ2-3; 9 nucleotides line up with TRBD2. The trim removed 1 base at V and 5 bases at J, leaving 1 base unmatched. CDR3 length equals 14 residues. CDR1 and CDR2 (germline): LGHNA, YNFKEQ. CDR3 protein: CASSQGTSEDTQYF. Here the CDR3 DNA reads TGTGCCAGCAGCCAAGGGACTAGCGAAGATACGCAGTATTTT.

This chain links TRBV18 with TRBJ1-4; TRBD1 matches at 9 bases. CDR1 KGHSH and CDR2 LQKENI come from the germline V gene. The CDR3 sequence is 15 residues long. V shed 3 bases, J shed 5 bases, and the junction held 4 bases outside the gene matches. The CDR3 DNA is TGTGCCAGCTCACCTGGGACAGGGCGGAATGAAAAACTGTTTTTT. This gives the protein CASSPGTGRNEKLFF.

The chain is built from TRBV2 and TRBJ2-3; the match to TRBD2 covers 8 bases. J lost 4 bases, V lost 3 bases, and 6 bases had no gene match. Germline V CDR1 and CDR2: SNHLY, FYNNEI. CDR3 length: 15 residues. The chain's CDR3 is CASSDGRGGPDTQYF. The CDR3 region has the DNA TGTGCCAGCAGTGACGGCCGGGGGGGCCCAGATACGCAGTATTTT.

The chain uses TRBV6-1 and TRBJ1-3, with D unclear. The CDR3 runs to 16 residues. Germline loops: CDR1 MNHNS, CDR2 SASEGT. Trimming left V 1 base short and J 3 bases short, with 13 bases between. CDR3 region: CASSEGPWGRGNTIYF. The CDR3, as DNA: TGTGCCAGCAGTGAAGGCCCCTGGGGTCGTGGAAACACCATATATTTT.

The chain has TRBV7-9 and TRBJ2-3, with D tentatively TRBD2 (5 bases). CDR1 is SEHNR and CDR2 is FQNEAQ in the germline V gene (reference sequence). Deletions cut 3 bases from V and 2 bases from J, with 6 bases between. The CDR3 has 13 amino acids. CDR3 sequence (DNA): TGTGCCAGCAGCTTCGGACTCACAGATACGCAGTATTTT. Its translation is CASSFGLTDTQYF.

The chain uses TRBV5-4 and TRBJ2-7; the D gene is possibly TRBD1 (6 bases). Germline V gene sequence: CDR1 SGHNT, CDR2 YYREEE (reference sequence). V dropped 0 bases and J dropped 3 bases, with 13 bases sitting between them. This CDR3 has 15 amino acids. The chain's CDR3 is CASSLVPTGIYEQYF. The CDR3 DNA reads as TGTGCCAGCAGCTTGGTTCCGACAGGAATCTACGAGCAGTACTTC.

The chain carries TRBV10-2 and TRBJ2-1; 9 bases match TRBD1. The CDR3 is made up of 13 amino acids. The J segment lost 9 bases and the V segment lost 7 bases, leaving 7 bases of the junction unmatched. CDR1 and CDR2 (germline): WSHSY, SAAADI. The CDR3, as DNA: TGCGCCAGCAAACCGGGACAGGGTGGTGAGCAGTTCTTC. This translates into CASKPGQGGEQFF.

This chain connects TRBV19 to TRBJ2-1, with D possibly being TRBD2 (6 bases). Germline assignment: CDR1 LNHDA and CDR2 SQIVND (reference sequence). The CDR3 length is 14 residues. V was shortened by 7 bases and J by 9 bases, with 19 bases between the two germline ends. CDR3 in DNA: TGTGCCAGTATAAGCGGCCCGGGAGAGGGTGAGCAGTTCTTC. Translation: CASISGPGEGEQFF.

In this sample, this clone is medium-sized. This chain links TRBV5-1 with TRBJ2-1; D gene unclear. The CDR3 sequence is 13 residues long. Trimming took 1 base from V and 9 from J, leaving 11 bases between them. Germline V lookup: CDR1 SGHRS, CDR2 YFSETQ. The CDR3 sequence: CASSLTHGAEQFF. The CDR3 region has the DNA TGCGCCAGCAGCTTGACCCATGGCGCTGAGCAGTTCTTC.

The rearrangement joins TRBV7-9 to TRBJ1-2, with 8 nucleotides matching TRBD1. The CDR3 is 14 amino acids. V trimming: 5 bases; J trimming: 3 bases; junction bases outside the gene matches: 5. Looked up from germline, CDR1 is SEHNR and CDR2 is FQNEAQ (reference sequence). The CDR3 DNA reads as TGTGCCAGCAGCAAAGAGACAGGGGACTATGGCTACACCTTC. The encoded protein is CASSKETGDYGYTF.

The chain couples TRBV6-4 to TRBJ2-1; 10 nucleotides agree with TRBD2. Germline assignment: CDR1 MRHNA and CDR2 SNTAGT. This CDR3 comprises 17 residues. The trim removed 2 bases at V and 8 bases at J, leaving 12 bases unmatched. The CDR3 loop reads CASSDISGGAAKDEQFF. The CDR3 bases are TGTGCCAGCAGTGACATCAGCGGGGGGGCTGCAAAGGATGAGCAGTTCTTC.

V and J are TRBV7-2 and TRBJ1-6; 8 bases line up with TRBD1. The V segment lost 1 base and the J segment 10 bases; nucleotides outside the gene matches: 12. Germline CDR1 and CDR2: SGHTA and FQGNSA. The CDR3 runs to 17 residues. The CDR3 DNA is TGTGCCAGCAGCTTAGAGAGGCCGACAGGGGTCGGGTCACCCCTCCACTTT. Protein: CASSLERPTGVGSPLHF. Filled out from reference TRBV7-2 and TRBJ1-6, the complete variable domain reads GAGVSQSPSNKVTEKGKDVELRCDPISGHTALYWYRQSLGQGLEFLIYFQGNSAPDKSGLPSDRFSAERTGGSVSTLTIQRTQQEDSAVYLCASSLERPTGVGSPLHFGNGTRLTVT.